Shown below are 4 T cell receptor beta chains from a single sample sequenced in a study of cytomegalovirus exposure and HLA in healthy donors. 60 Vbeta and 13 Jbeta primers were used in PCR. Sequenced by immunoSEQ multiplex PCR; TCRdb stores in-frame clones only, minus some. Here the sample spans around 300,000 clones, about 90% being singletons. Sequencing was carried out using PBMCs. The receptors were sampled from a woman aged 18-29 years in good health and CMV-seronegative.

V gene TRBV19 combines with J gene TRBJ1-1, with 7 bases matching TRBD1. V trimming: 4 bases; J trimming: 5 bases; junction bases outside the gene matches: 7. Germline V gene data show CDR1 as LNHDA and CDR2 as SQIVND (reference sequence). The CDR3 is 14 amino acids. The chain's CDR3 is CASSRGAGGTEAFF. The CDR3 DNA is TGTGCCAGTAGTAGGGGAGCAGGGGGGACTGAAGCTTTCTTT.

The rearrangement links TRBV6-5 to TRBJ1-1, with 10 bases lining up with TRBD1. V shed 6 bases and J 4 bases; nucleotides not matched to a gene: 5. Germline values: CDR1 MNHEY, CDR2 SVGAGI. The CDR3 runs to 14 residues. In DNA, the CDR3 is TGTGCCAGCAGCTCGACAGGGGGCCCCACTGAAGCTTTCTTT. Translating it yields CASSSTGGPTEAFF.

The count of this clone is one. This chain connects TRBV9 to TRBJ2-1; 16 bases align to TRBD2. Germline lookup yields CDR1 SGDLS and CDR2 YYNGEE. The trim removed 3 bases at V and 0 bases at J, leaving 9 bases unmatched. The CDR3 runs 20 residues. This CDR3 reads CASSETGTSGGASSYNEQFF. CDR3 sequence (DNA): TGTGCCAGCAGCGAGACCGGGACTAGCGGGGGGGCAAGCTCCTACAATGAGCAGTTCTTC.

The CDR3 loop is CASSTPGGAGTGELFF. CDR3 DNA sequence: TGTGCCAGCAGTACCCCAGGGGGCGCCGGCACCGGGGAGCTGTTTTTT. The rearrangement joins TRBV25-1 to TRBJ2-2, with TRBD1 identical over 8 bases. The V gene's germline CDR1 is MGHDK and CDR2 SYGVNS. This CDR3 contains 16 residues. V lost 5 bases and J lost 4; bases outside the gene matches: 9.